Below, 9 T cell receptor beta chains from the same sample are listed, as sequenced in a study of early T cells in non-severe SARS-CoV-2 infection. Each CDR3 protein is one row after TCRdb ran MiXCR on the 5' RACE reads. The sample lists more than 45,000 distinct CDR3 sequences, 5.6% occurring once. Sample: whole blood. The receptors were sampled from an adult who was a healthcare worker with PCR-confirmed SARS-CoV-2 infection or an uninfected control (not recorded which).

This clonotype was detected many times. The chain recombines TRBV20-1 with TRBJ2-5, with D perhaps TRBD1 or TRBD2 (6 bases each). Germline V CDR1 and CDR2: DFQATT, SNEGSKA (reference sequence). V lost 5 bases and J 4 bases, leaving 14 bases between the germline ends. There are 13 residues in the CDR3. For the CDR3, the DNA is TGCAGTGCTTCCCCCGGGGGCAGAGAGACCCAGTACTTC. It specifies CSASPGGRETQYF.

This clonotype was seen a handful of times. The chain couples TRBV4-1 to TRBJ1-6, with D uncertain. The CDR3 is 17 residues long. In germline, CDR1 is MGHRA, CDR2 YSYEKL. Deletions cut 0 bases from V and 2 bases from J, with 11 bases between. In nucleotides, the CDR3 is TGCGCCAGCAGCCAAGATTCGGCAGCTGCCTATAATTCACCCCTCCACTTT. This translates into CASSQDSAAAYNSPLHF.

The chain has TRBV20-1 and TRBJ2-5; D possibly uses TRBD1 or TRBD2 (5 bases each). The germline CDR1 and CDR2 sequences are DFQATT and SNEGSKA (reference sequence). V shed 4 bases and J shed 4 bases, with 19 bases lying between them. This CDR3 has 15 residues. DNA for the CDR3: TGCAGTGCTACAACCGTTAAACCGAGGGGAGAGACCCAGTACTTC. It encodes CSATTVKPRGETQYF.

The V gene is TRBV5-5, the J gene TRBJ1-1; TRBD1 is a possible D gene (6 bases). Trimming shortened V by 3 bases and J by 2 bases, and 14 bases separated the two germline ends. The CDR3 totals 15 residues. In germline, CDR1 is SGHKS, CDR2 YYEKEE (reference sequence). CDR3 sequence: CASSYQGTENTEAFF. The CDR3 region has the DNA TGTGCCAGCAGCTACCAGGGGACTGAAAACACTGAAGCTTTCTTT.

This clonotype occurred many times. This chain uses TRBV29-1 with TRBJ2-7, with 7 bases matching TRBD2. Looked up from germline, CDR1 is SQVTM and CDR2 is ANQGSEA. This CDR3 is 12 amino acids long. V trimming: 6 bases; J trimming: 2 bases; junction bases outside the gene matches: 4. In nucleotides, the CDR3 is TGCAGCGTAGGAGCGGGGACCTACGAGCAGTACTTC. Its translation: CSVGAGTYEQYF.

This clonotype has a handful of counts. This chain uses TRBV4-1 with TRBJ2-1; D unresolved. V lost 1 base and J lost 8, with 9 bases in between. This CDR3 is 13 amino acids long. Per the germline V gene, CDR1 is MGHRA and CDR2 is YSYEKL. The CDR3 DNA follows: TGCGCCAGCAGCCAAGTTAATTCCGATGAGCAGTTCTTC. Protein sequence: CASSQVNSDEQFF.

This clonotype was picked up many times. The V call is TRBV4-1, the J call TRBJ2-3, with TRBD1 identical over 8 bases. The CDR3 has 13 amino acids. V trimming: 3 bases; J trimming: 6 bases; junction bases outside the gene matches: 2. Germline CDR1 is MGHRA and CDR2 is YSYEKL. This chain's CDR3 is CASSQRQGDTQYF. In nucleotides, the CDR3 is TGCGCCAGCAGCCAGCGACAGGGGGATACGCAGTATTTT.

The CDR3 loop reads CASSLGQGTGELFF. Written as DNA, the CDR3 is TGTGCCAGCAGCTTAGGCCAGGGGACCGGGGAGCTGTTTTTT. This chain joins TRBV7-2 and TRBJ2-2; a possible D gene is TRBD1 (6 bases). CDR3 length equals 14 residues. The germline V gene has CDR1 SGHTA and CDR2 FQGNSA. Trimming pared 1 base from V and 5 bases from J, leaving 8 bases between. Supplemented by reference TRBV7-2 and TRBJ2-2, the full variable domain reads GAGVSQSPSNKVTEKGKDVELRCDPISGHTALYWYRQSLGQGLEFLIYFQGNSAPDKSGLPSDRFSAERTGGSVSTLTIQRTQQEDSAVYLCASSLGQGTGELFFGEGSRLTVL.

There are many counts of this clonotype. The CDR3 DNA reads as TGTGCCAGCAGTTACTCGATCGCAGGCCGAGCTAACTATGGCTACACCTTC. The encoded protein is CASSYSIAGRANYGYTF. V and J are TRBV6-5 and TRBJ1-2; D not resolved. V was shortened by 0 bases and J by 0 bases, with 14 bases between the two germline ends. Germline loops: CDR1 MNHEY, CDR2 SVGAGI. CDR3 length equals 17 residues.